This T cell receptor beta chain was sequenced in a study of T cell repertoires in cytomegalovirus infection. On the study more broadly: The authors relied on CMV epitopes, both recently identified HLA-C-restricted and well-studied HLA-B-restricted. TCR beta signatures that were public indicated CMV infection and matching HLA type. Findings of the study overall: HLA-C-restricted CMV clonotypes gave the most frequent clonotype in two of eight donors. Accumulated public TCR beta family frequency recognized individuals carrying CMV together with the relevant HLA.

This CDR3 comprises 15 residues. The V end lost 4 bases, the J end lost 3 bases, and 15 bases lay between the germline ends. The germline CDR1 and CDR2 sequences are ENHRY and SYGVKD. This clonotype came up a few times. Its target is unknown. TCRdb reprocessed the reads via MiXCR and lists one record per CDR3 protein. The sample shows roughly 990,000 distinct CDR3 sequences, under 40% of them seen only once. This TCR came from a human donor in good health (CMV status not recorded). Some clones in this sample may be carry-over from other donors' samples. The sample consisted of cultured CD8+ T cells from PBMCs, taken from culture after CMV antigen stimulation. J is TRBJ1-1 and V is TRBV10-3; tentative D call: TRBD1 (6 bases). CDR3 region: CAISATGSVDTEAFF. The CDR3 DNA is TGTGCCATCAGTGCAACAGGGTCGGTTGACACTGAAGCTTTCTTT.